The 17 T cell receptor beta chains in this list originate from one sample, sequenced in a study of blood T cell repertoires in COVID-19. This table comes from immunoSEQ multiplex PCR, and its TCRdb copy is limited to in-frame clones, with some not included. The table includes around 60,000 clones, roughly 83% detected once. Sequenced input: peripheral blood. Receptor source: a man over 45 with COVID-19, enrolled during active disease.

This chain connects TRBV14 to TRBJ1-3; a weak D match, TRBD1 (6 bases). Trimming took off 2 bases at V and 4 bases at J, with 15 bases between the two ends. The CDR3 runs to 16 residues. The V gene's germline CDR1 is SGHDN and CDR2 FVKESK. The CDR3 reads CASSQRRGGAGNTIYF. CDR3 sequence (DNA): TGTGCCAGCAGCCAAAGACGAGGGGGTGCCGGAAACACCATATATTTT.

The genes are TRBV6-5 and TRBJ2-1, with TRBD2 identical over 12 bases. Germline-derived CDR1 and CDR2 are MNHEY and SVGAGI. The CDR3 consists of 16 residues. V lost 4 bases and J lost 9; bases outside the gene matches: 10. Here the CDR3 DNA reads TGTGCCAGCAGTTCCCGGACTAGCGGGATCAGGGTTGAGCAGTTCTTC. Translating it yields CASSSRTSGIRVEQFF.

This clone was observed a single time. The rearrangement joins TRBV6-5 to TRBJ2-1; 7 positions match TRBD2. Germline assignment: CDR1 MNHEY and CDR2 SVGAGI. V dropped 2 bases and J dropped 7; count of bases not matched to a gene: 8. The CDR3 totals 15 residues. DNA of the CDR3: TGTGCCAGCAGTTACGTGAGGGAGGGTCGGAATGAGCAGTTCTTC. Protein: CASSYVREGRNEQFF.

The CDR3 region has the DNA TGTGCCAGTAGCGACAGTGCTAACACCGGGGAGCTGTTTTTT. It codes for CASSDSANTGELFF. The chain links TRBV19 to TRBJ2-2; tentatively, D is TRBD1 (5 bases). CDR1 is LNHDA and CDR2 is SQIVND in the germline V gene (reference sequence). V shed 6 bases and J shed 2 bases, with 10 bases lying between them. The CDR3 is 14 amino acids.

This rearrangement joins TRBV6-6 to TRBJ2-7; 7 bases map to TRBD1. This CDR3 region has 17 residues. Trimming removed 5 bases from V and 6 bases from J; junction bases left unmatched: 19. Germline V gives CDR1 MNHNY, CDR2 SVGAGI (reference sequence). This CDR3 reads CASSLSIDRARRGEQYF. CDR3 DNA: TGTGCCAGCAGTCTTTCGATTGACAGGGCTAGAAGGGGCGAGCAGTACTTC.

This chain uses TRBV15 with TRBJ1-1, with TRBD1 matching 7 bases. CDR1 and CDR2 (germline): LNHNV, YYDKDF (reference sequence). The ends lost 7 bases at V and 3 bases at J; junction bases unmatched: 20. This CDR3 region has 18 residues. CDR3 nucleotide sequence: TGTGCCACCAACCAAGACAGGGCGCTAAACATGGGGGACACTGAAGCTTTCTTT. Translated, it gives CATNQDRALNMGDTEAFF.

This clone came up once. The chain joins TRBV28 to TRBJ2-3, with TRBD1 identical over 9 bases. Germline assignment: CDR1 MDHEN and CDR2 SYDVKM. The CDR3 is 17 residues long. The J segment lost 4 bases and the V segment lost 8 bases, leaving 16 bases of the junction unmatched. DNA for the CDR3: TGTGCCAGCCGATCCATGGTTTGGGGGACAGGGTCAGATACGCAGTATTTT. Its protein is CASRSMVWGTGSDTQYF.

This clone was counted a single time. The genes are TRBV2 and TRBJ1-1, with D uncertain. The V and J ends lost 4 bases and 1 base respectively, with 4 bases between them. CDR1 and CDR2 (germline): SNHLY, FYNNEI. The CDR3 covers 12 residues. This CDR3 reads CASSAWNTEAFF. CDR3 nucleotides: TGTGCCAGCAGTGCTTGGAACACTGAAGCTTTCTTT.

The chain carries TRBV6-5 and TRBJ2-2; D remains ambiguous. The germline gives CDR1 MNHEY, CDR2 SVGAGI. V shed 6 bases and J shed 1 base, with 3 bases lying between them. The CDR3 is 12 residues long. For the CDR3, the DNA is TGTGCCAGCAGCCTGAACACCGGGGAGCTGTTTTTT. It codes for CASSLNTGELFF.

The chain combines TRBV6-5 with TRBJ2-2; TRBD1 agrees at 9 bases. The junction had 4 bases not matched to a gene; V was cut back by 9 bases and J by 2 bases. From germline, CDR1 is MNHEY and CDR2 SVGAGI. The CDR3 is 14 residues long. CDR3 bases: TGTGCCAGTAAGGGACAGGGTAACACCGGGGAGCTGTTTTTT. Protein sequence: CASKGQGNTGELFF.

This clone was seen a single time. The rearrangement links TRBV28 to TRBJ2-3; no firm D call. The ends were cut back, 8 bases at V and 1 base at J, with 16 bases in the middle. This CDR3 spans 15 amino acids. Germline V gene lookup returns CDR1 MDHEN and CDR2 SYDVKM. CDR3 coding DNA: TGTGCCAGCGATGACGCCGGCGAGGGCACAGATACGCAGTATTTT. Amino acid sequence: CASDDAGEGTDTQYF.

The J gene is TRBJ1-4, the V gene TRBV10-3; D is undetermined. Germline V gives CDR1 ENHRY, CDR2 SYGVKD. The V and J ends lost 0 bases and 5 bases respectively, with 4 bases between them. This CDR3 contains 13 residues. The CDR3 sequence is CAISESQNEKLFF. In DNA, the CDR3 is TGTGCCATCAGTGAGTCGCAGAATGAAAAACTGTTTTTT.

V is TRBV5-5 and J is TRBJ1-5; 8 positions agree with TRBD1. The CDR3 length is 17 residues. V dropped 0 bases and J dropped 0; count of bases not matched to a gene: 5. From germline, CDR1 is SGHKS and CDR2 YYEKEE (reference sequence). The CDR3 here is CASSLGQGPNSNQPQHF. The CDR3, as DNA: TGTGCCAGCAGCTTGGGACAGGGGCCTAATAGCAATCAGCCCCAGCATTTT.

The chain combines TRBV5-4 with TRBJ2-1; 11 bases align to TRBD2. In germline, CDR1 is SGHNT, CDR2 YYREEE (reference sequence). The CDR3 runs to 16 residues. V gave up 1 base and J gave up 5 bases; unmatched junction bases: 5. The CDR3 region has the DNA TGTGCCAGCAGCTTGCCCGGGACTAGCGGAAACAATGAGCAGTTCTTC. As protein: CASSLPGTSGNNEQFF.

The chain employs TRBV24-1 and TRBJ2-1; D might be TRBD1 (6 bases). Germline-derived CDR1 and CDR2 are KGHDR and SFDVKD. The CDR3 is 20 residues long. Trimming pared 2 bases from V and 4 bases from J, leaving 26 bases between. Written as DNA, the CDR3 is TGTGCCACCAGTGATTCCCTGGTCCTACCTCCCCGGACAGCTTACAATGAGCAGTTCTTC. Amino acids: CATSDSLVLPPRTAYNEQFF.

The gene calls are TRBV5-1 and TRBJ1-3, with D tentatively TRBD1 (5 bases). CDR1 SGHRS and CDR2 YFSETQ come from the germline V gene. The CDR3 covers 16 residues. V was pared by 3 bases and J by 2 bases, with 15 bases between. The CDR3 is CASSWDQGLAGNTIYF. The CDR3 DNA follows: TGCGCCAGCAGCTGGGACCAGGGACTCGCTGGAAACACCATATATTTT. Using reference TRBV5-1 and TRBJ1-3 for the parts outside the CDR3, the full variable domain is KAGVTQTPRYLIKTRGQQVTLSCSPISGHRSVSWYQQTPGQGLQFLFEYFSETQRNKGNFPGRFSGRQFSNSRSEMNVSTLELGDSALYLCASSWDQGLAGNTIYFGEGSWLTVV.

The chain links TRBV7-6 to TRBJ2-1; 10 bases agree with TRBD2. Per the germline V gene, CDR1 is SGHVS and CDR2 is FNYEAQ. The trim removed 1 base at V and 6 bases at J, leaving 9 bases unmatched. This CDR3 contains 17 residues. Here the CDR3 reads CASSLGVGLAGVNEQFF. Written as DNA, the CDR3 is TGTGCCAGCAGCTTAGGGGTAGGGCTAGCGGGAGTCAATGAGCAGTTCTTC.